This TCR beta chain emerged from a study of blood T cell repertoires in COVID-19. About the research overall: Sites in the United States, Italy and Spain provided acute and convalescent COVID-19 samples. T cells, B-cell-depleted T cells, or PBMCs provided the cDNA or gDNA that served as material.

V lost 3 bases, J lost 4 bases, and 13 bases lay in between. Germline CDR1 is SGHKS and CDR2 is YYEKEE (reference sequence). This CDR3 has 14 residues. Only in-frame clones appear in the TCRdb table, and some are missing; sequencing was by immunoSEQ multiplex PCR. The sample lists 200,000 to 300,000 clones; around 90% were seen once. Followed longitudinally, the Seattle patients had been enrolled during active infection. V gene TRBV5-5 combines with J gene TRBJ1-1; the D gene is possibly TRBD1 (5 bases). Source material: peripheral blood. The sequence derives from a man between 25 and 39 years old with COVID-19, enrolled during active disease. The CDR3 loop is CASSWRGGFTEAFF. The CDR3 DNA reads TGTGCCAGCAGCTGGCGGGGGGGTTTCACTGAAGCTTTCTTT.